These 16 T cell receptor beta chains originate from one sample sequenced in a study of T cell responses to AZD1222 COVID-19 vaccine. Sequencing used immunoSEQ multiplex PCR; TCRdb keeps in-frame clones, though not all of them. The data show 90,000 to 150,000 clones, approximately 91% seen once. This sample comprised peripheral blood, obtained on day 0 of AZD1222 vaccination. The receptors were gathered from an adult in good health.

The V gene is TRBV7-3, the J gene TRBJ2-1; TRBD2 matches at 11 bases. The germline CDR1 and CDR2 sequences are SGHTA and FQGTGA. This CDR3 contains 15 residues. With 8 bases clipped from V and 7 bases from J, the junction kept 10 bases outside the gene matches. CDR3 sequence: CASGYSGRVGNEQFF. In DNA, the CDR3 is TGTGCCAGCGGATATAGCGGGAGGGTCGGGAATGAGCAGTTCTTC.

This clone was seen more than once but under ten times. The chain links TRBV6-1 to TRBJ1-2; D not certain. Germline V CDR1 and CDR2: MNHNS, SASEGT. V was cut by 0 bases and J by 5 bases, with 10 bases left in between. This CDR3 comprises 14 residues. CDR3: CASSEAGAEYGYTF. The CDR3 DNA follows: TGTGCCAGCAGTGAAGCGGGCGCCGAGTATGGCTACACCTTC.

This clone was recorded a few times. The chain employs TRBV2 and TRBJ2-3; D remains unclear. The germline CDR1 and CDR2 sequences are SNHLY and FYNNEI. CDR3 length: 11 residues. The ends were cut back, 8 bases at V and 1 base at J, with 4 bases in the middle. CDR3 sequence (DNA): TGTGCCAGCTACGGCACAGATACGCAGTATTTT. Protein: CASYGTDTQYF.

This sequence joins TRBV28 and TRBJ1-4; D gene uncertain. The CDR3 length is 13 residues. Trimming cost V 2 bases and J 7 bases, with 8 bases left between them. The germline V gene encodes CDR1 MDHEN and CDR2 SYDVKM. In DNA, the CDR3 is TGTGCCAGCAGTTTAGTCACGCCTGAAAAACTGTTTTTT. This encodes CASSLVTPEKLFF.

The chain employs TRBV5-1 and TRBJ1-3; D is unclear. V was cut by 4 bases and J by 2 bases, with 10 bases left in between. Germline V gene lookup returns CDR1 SGHRS and CDR2 YFSETQ. There are 14 residues in the CDR3. This CDR3 is CASSPFGAGNTIYF. CDR3 DNA sequence: TGCGCCAGCAGCCCCTTCGGAGCTGGAAACACCATATATTTT.

The DNA of the CDR3 is TGTGCCAGCAGTTCGAGGGGGCCCCACGAGCAGTACTTC. Amino acid sequence: CASSSRGPHEQYF. V and J are TRBV28 and TRBJ2-7; 7 bases map to TRBD1. Germline V gene lookup returns CDR1 MDHEN and CDR2 SYDVKM. The CDR3 has 13 residues. V gave up 4 bases and J gave up 5 bases; unmatched junction bases: 5.

V is TRBV18 and J is TRBJ2-3; the D gene could be TRBD1 or TRBD2 (5 bases each). The CDR3 totals 15 residues. The V gene lost 1 base and the J gene lost 2 bases, with 10 bases spanning the gap. Germline loops: CDR1 KGHSH, CDR2 LQKENI. The CDR3 bases are TGTGCCAGCTCACCACAGGGGACCTTCACAGATACGCAGTATTTT. It encodes CASSPQGTFTDTQYF.

J is TRBJ1-1 and V is TRBV27, with 9 positions matching TRBD1. The CDR3 contains 13 residues. V dropped 8 bases and J dropped 5; count of bases not matched to a gene: 6. Germline V gene lookup returns CDR1 MNHEY and CDR2 SMNVEV (reference sequence). CDR3 residues: CASGTGGRTEAFF. The DNA of the CDR3 is TGTGCCAGCGGAACAGGGGGCAGGACTGAAGCTTTCTTT.

This chain joins TRBV28 and TRBJ1-1; 7 positions agree with TRBD1. This CDR3 comprises 15 residues. CDR1 is MDHEN, CDR2 SYDVKM, per germline. The J segment lost 1 base and the V segment lost 3 bases, leaving 5 bases of the junction unmatched. This chain's CDR3 is CASSFFDRANTEAFF. For the CDR3, the DNA is TGTGCCAGCAGTTTCTTCGACAGGGCGAACACTGAAGCTTTCTTT.

This clone has more than one count but fewer than ten. The chain links TRBV6-6 to TRBJ1-1, with D possibly being TRBD1 (6 bases). Trimming shortened V by 7 bases and J by 5 bases, and 8 bases separated the two germline ends. Germline V gives CDR1 MNHNY, CDR2 SVGAGI (reference sequence). The CDR3 extends over 11 amino acids. The CDR3 sequence: CASKQGTEAFF. The CDR3 nucleotides are TGTGCCAGCAAACAGGGAACTGAAGCTTTCTTT.

The rearrangement joins TRBV29-1 to TRBJ2-7; TRBD2 matches 8 bases. The CDR3 spans 13 residues. Losses at the gene ends were 6 bases for V and 1 base for J; bases not matched to a gene: 5. Germline V gene lookup returns CDR1 SQVTM and CDR2 ANQGSEA. Here the CDR3 DNA reads TGCAGCGTCATAGCGGGGAGGTCCTACGAGCAGTACTTC. Protein: CSVIAGRSYEQYF.

The CDR3 bases are TGTGCCAGCAGCTTAAGTACAGGAGAAGCTTTCTTT. Translation: CASSLSTGEAFF. The V and J genes are TRBV7-9 and TRBJ1-1; D is possibly TRBD1 (5 bases). The CDR3 is 12 amino acids. The V gene lost 2 bases and the J gene lost 8 bases, with 9 bases spanning the gap. The germline CDR1 and CDR2 sequences are SEHNR and FQNEAQ (reference sequence).

The chain uses TRBV5-4 and TRBJ2-5, with D tentatively TRBD2 (5 bases). Germline CDR1 reads SGHNT; CDR2 reads YYREEE (reference sequence). The CDR3 extends over 16 amino acids. Trimming removed 4 bases at V and 5 bases at J, with 21 bases between. As DNA, the CDR3 is TGTGCCAGCAGCCCGGAGCTAGCCGTAAAGAGGGAGACCCAGTACTTC. Translating gives CASSPELAVKRETQYF.

V usage is TRBV19 and J usage is TRBJ1-3, with a weak D call TRBD1 (5 bases). Germline values: CDR1 LNHDA, CDR2 SQIVND (reference sequence). The ends were cut back, 7 bases at V and 0 bases at J, with 10 bases in the middle. This CDR3 is built from 14 residues. Here the CDR3 reads CASNGDLSGNTIYF. The CDR3 DNA sequence: TGTGCCAGTAACGGGGACCTCTCTGGAAACACCATATATTTT. The whole variable domain, remainder taken from reference TRBV19 and TRBJ1-3, is DGGITQSPKYLFRKEGQNVTLSCEQNLNHDAMYWYRQDPGQGLRLIYYSQIVNDFQKGDIAEGYSVSREKKESFPLTVTSAQKNPTAFYLCASNGDLSGNTIYFGEGSWLTVV.

The V and J genes are TRBV6-5 and TRBJ1-2, with D tentatively TRBD1 (5 bases). Germline CDR1 and CDR2: MNHEY and SVGAGI. The ends were cut back, 8 bases at V and 3 bases at J, with 16 bases in the middle. The CDR3 loop spans 14 amino acids. CDR3 residues: CASARAGKDYGYTF. CDR3 coding DNA: TGTGCCAGCGCCAGGGCGGGGAAGGACTATGGCTACACCTTC.

This chain uses TRBV9 with TRBJ2-1; perhaps D is TRBD1 or TRBD2 (5 bases each). Germline CDR1 reads SGDLS; CDR2 reads YYNGEE. V lost 0 bases and J 5 bases, leaving 18 bases between the germline ends. CDR3 length: 17 amino acids. CDR3 coding DNA: TGTGCCAGCAGCGTAGGGGACCACTTCACGGCCAACAATGAGCAGTTCTTC. Amino acids: CASSVGDHFTANNEQFF. Full variable domain (outside the CDR3, taken from reference TRBV9 and TRBJ2-1): DSGVTQTPKHLITATGQRVTLRCSPRSGDLSVYWYQQSLDQGLQFLIQYYNGEERAKGNILERFSAQQFPDLHSELNLSSLELGDSALYFCASSVGDHFTANNEQFFGPGTRLTVL.